The 18 T cell receptor beta chains listed next were all sequenced from one sample in a study of beta chain features in type 1 diabetes. Findings and caveats of the study: The study found moderately but significantly shorter TCRB CDR3s in all four CD4+ subsets of Type 1 diabetes patients.

The sequenced template was cDNA made from the entire isolated RNA. Clones were read by immunoSEQ multiplex PCR, and TCRdb kept only the in-frame ones, dropping some. The table includes around 50,000 clones, roughly 45% detected once. These TCRs are of unknown antigen specificity. The sequencing sample was made of stem cell memory CD4+ T cells from blood. The source is a young man with type 1 diabetes.

The rearrangement uses TRBV5-1 and TRBJ1-2, with D uncertain. Germline assignment: CDR1 SGHRS and CDR2 YFSETQ. There are 15 residues in the CDR3. Trimming removed 6 bases from V and 2 bases from J, with 17 bases in between. CDR3 sequence: CASTAIETVNYGYTF. The CDR3 DNA is TGCGCCAGCACCGCGATAGAAACAGTCAACTATGGCTACACCTTC.

This clone came up a few times. J is TRBJ2-3 and V is TRBV7-3; TRBD2 matches 9 bases. J gave up 4 bases and V 2 bases, and 7 bases lay outside the gene matches. The germline gives CDR1 SGHTA, CDR2 FQGTGA. The length of the CDR3 is 16 residues. The CDR3 loop reads CASSLHGTSYADTQYF. CDR3 bases: TGTGCCAGCAGCTTACATGGGACTAGCTATGCAGATACGCAGTATTTT.

The chain joins TRBV5-6 to TRBJ2-7, with D perhaps TRBD2 (5 bases). The CDR3 length is 13 residues. With 0 bases removed from V and 4 bases from J, the gap between germline ends came to 8 bases. The V gene's germline CDR1 is SGHDT and CDR2 YYEEEE. This CDR3 is CASSLAAEYEQYF. The CDR3 bases are TGTGCCAGCAGCTTGGCAGCGGAGTACGAGCAGTACTTC.

The chain carries TRBV15 and TRBJ1-2; D unclear. Deletions cut 1 base from V and 3 bases from J, with 6 bases between. The germline V gene has CDR1 LNHNV and CDR2 YYDKDF (reference sequence). CDR3 length equals 13 residues. The CDR3 is CATSRAEDYGYTF. Written as DNA, the CDR3 is TGTGCCACCAGCAGAGCTGAGGACTATGGCTACACCTTC.

The chain carries TRBV5-1 and TRBJ2-3; D unresolved. Germline V gives CDR1 SGHRS, CDR2 YFSETQ. This CDR3 has 14 residues. The V end lost 1 base, the J end lost 0 bases, and 6 bases lay between the germline ends. Here the CDR3 DNA reads TGCGCCAGCAGCTTGTCCGTGAGCACAGATACGCAGTATTTT. It codes for CASSLSVSTDTQYF.

The chain employs TRBV25-1 and TRBJ2-1, with D tentatively TRBD1 (5 bases). Germline V lookup: CDR1 MGHDK, CDR2 SYGVNS. This CDR3 spans 13 amino acids. Trimming stripped 6 bases from V and 3 bases from J, with 9 bases between. The chain's CDR3 is CASRFRDYNEQFF. The CDR3, as DNA: TGTGCCAGCAGGTTCAGGGACTACAATGAGCAGTTCTTC.

This clone was picked up a small number of times. The J gene is TRBJ1-1, the V gene TRBV5-1; TRBD1 matches 10 bases. The CDR3 runs 15 residues. V gave up 7 bases and J gave up 3 bases; unmatched junction bases: 9. The V gene's germline CDR1 is SGHRS and CDR2 YFSETQ. The DNA of the CDR3 is TGCGCCAGCCAACCTCGGACAGGGGGGGACACTGAAGCTTTCTTT. It codes for CASQPRTGGDTEAFF.

The sample holds a few counts of this clone. This chain joins TRBV11-3 and TRBJ2-1; 11 bases map to TRBD1. This CDR3 spans 19 amino acids. Germline V gene lookup returns CDR1 SGHNT and CDR2 YENEEA. V shed 4 bases, J shed 4 bases, and the junction held 15 bases outside the gene matches. CDR3 loop: CASSSGGYGRDRGYNEQFF. CDR3 bases: TGTGCCAGCAGCTCTGGAGGCTATGGCCGGGACAGGGGGTACAATGAGCAGTTCTTC.

The V gene is TRBV30, the J gene TRBJ1-1; D ambiguous. Trimming pared 2 bases from V and 0 bases from J, leaving 4 bases between. Germline V gene data show CDR1 as GTSNPN and CDR2 as SVGIG (reference sequence). The CDR3 consists of 12 residues. The CDR3 coding sequence is TGTGCCTGGAGTCCTGTGAACACTGAAGCTTTCTTT. This codes for CAWSPVNTEAFF. Using reference TRBV30 and TRBJ1-1 for the parts outside the CDR3, the full variable domain is SQTIHQWPATLVQPVGSPLSLECTVEGTSNPNLYWYRQAAGRGLQLLFYSVGIGQISSEVPQNLSASRPQDRQFILSSKKLLLSDSGFYLCAWSPVNTEAFFGQGTRLTVV.

The genes are TRBV4-1 and TRBJ1-5; D unclear. Germline V gene lookup returns CDR1 MGHRA and CDR2 YSYEKL. The CDR3 consists of 15 residues. Deletions cut 0 bases from V and 2 bases from J, with 8 bases between. CDR3 nucleotides: TGCGCCAGCAGCCAAGAGAGCCAGGGCAATCAGCCCCAGCATTTT. Its translation: CASSQESQGNQPQHF.

The chain uses TRBV18 and TRBJ2-1; D might be TRBD2 (5 bases). Looked up from germline, CDR1 is KGHSH and CDR2 is LQKENI. The CDR3 contains 15 residues. V lost 2 bases, J lost 2 bases, and 10 bases lay in between. CDR3 in amino acids: CASSPWAGPYNEQFF. CDR3 sequence (DNA): TGTGCCAGCTCACCATGGGCGGGCCCCTACAATGAGCAGTTCTTC.

The table lists this clone with a few counts. The chain joins TRBV7-2 to TRBJ1-2; weak D call: TRBD1 (6 bases). The CDR3 length is 16 residues. CDR1 SGHTA and CDR2 FQGNSA come from the germline V gene. Between the trimmed V and J ends, which lost 5 bases and 1 base, there was a span of 17 bases. This CDR3 is CASSPYQYRVNYGYTF. CDR3 DNA: TGTGCCAGCAGCCCCTATCAATACAGGGTTAACTATGGCTACACCTTC.

CDR3 sequence (DNA): TGCGCCAGCAGCTTGGGAGAGATAGTGCTGGATACGCAGTATTTT. Its protein is CASSLGEIVLDTQYF. This sequence joins TRBV5-1 and TRBJ2-3; D remains unclear. The CDR3 has 15 amino acids. V was cut by 0 bases and J by 6 bases, with 14 bases left in between. Germline-derived CDR1 and CDR2 are SGHRS and YFSETQ.

The CDR3 region has the DNA TGTGCCAGTAGTATAGGAGGTGGGAGGTTCAACGAGCAGTACTTC. Protein sequence: CASSIGGGRFNEQYF. The rearrangement uses TRBV19 and TRBJ2-7, with D perhaps TRBD2 (6 bases). Deletions cut 1 base from V and 5 bases from J, with 15 bases between. The length of the CDR3 is 15 residues. Germline loops: CDR1 LNHDA, CDR2 SQIVND (reference sequence).

The V and J genes are TRBV7-2 and TRBJ2-7, with TRBD1 identical over 9 bases. The length of the CDR3 is 14 residues. V lost 4 bases, J lost 3 bases, and 4 bases stayed unmatched. Germline-derived CDR1 and CDR2 are SGHTA and FQGNSA. As DNA, the CDR3 is TGTGCCAGCAGCTCCTTGACAGGGGGCTACGAGCAGTACTTC. It yields the protein CASSSLTGGYEQYF.

The V call is TRBV30, the J call TRBJ2-3; 11 bases agree with TRBD2. Per germline, CDR1 GTSNPN and CDR2 SVGIG (reference sequence). The J segment lost 8 bases and the V segment lost 2 bases, leaving 15 bases of the junction unmatched. This CDR3 is 17 amino acids long. The CDR3 nucleotides are TGTGCCTGGAGTCCCCCGAACTTAGCGGGAGGGCCGGGTACGCAGTATTTT. Protein product: CAWSPPNLAGGPGTQYF.

This sequence joins TRBV6-1 and TRBJ2-7, with 10 nucleotides matching TRBD2. CDR3 length equals 13 residues. In germline, CDR1 is MNHNS, CDR2 SASEGT. J was trimmed by 4 bases and V by 6 bases; bases with no gene match: 3. In DNA form, the CDR3 reads TGTGCCAGCAGCAGGACTAGCGGATACGAGCAGTACTTC. It is translated as CASSRTSGYEQYF.

This clone was seen more than once but under ten times. The DNA of the CDR3 is TGTGCCGCCGGGGTCAGCTCCTACAATGAGCAGTTCTTC. It is translated as CAAGVSSYNEQFF. The chain couples TRBV10-3 to TRBJ2-1, with TRBD2 as a possible D gene (5 bases). Germline V CDR1 and CDR2: ENHRY, SYGVKD. V was trimmed by 11 bases and J by 0 bases, leaving 11 bases between them. This CDR3 comprises 13 residues.